This T cell receptor beta chain was documented in a study of T cells in Graves' hyperthyroidism and ophthalmopathy. Study-level information: Peripheral blood was obtained at initial diagnosis, preceding any treatment. The study, taken as a whole, reports: Prediction of ophthalmopathy progression came a median roughly 7.1 months pre-onset. Among clonotypes expanded in thyroid above 0.001, most were also found in blood.

Per the germline V gene, CDR1 is SGDLS and CDR2 is YYNGEE. The CDR3 spans 14 residues. The V and J ends lost 0 bases and 3 bases respectively, with 8 bases between them. This clonotype has just a few counts. Its antigen remains unknown. TCR beta CDR3 regions were amplified from RNA transcripts. The HTBI primer set drove a first-round RT-PCR of the TCR CDR3. One entry per CDR3 protein results from TCRdb running MiXCR on the multiplex PCR reads. Of almost 500,000 distinct CDR3 sequences listed, approximately 23% were seen once; the top ten hold around 54%. The sequence came from a woman in her 70s with Graves' ophthalmopathy. The sequenced material came from blood. J is TRBJ2-3 and V is TRBV9; TRBD2 is a possible D gene (5 bases). DNA of the CDR3: TGTGCCAGCAGCGTAGGTTGGACTACAGATACGCAGTATTTT. Translated, it gives CASSVGWTTDTQYF.